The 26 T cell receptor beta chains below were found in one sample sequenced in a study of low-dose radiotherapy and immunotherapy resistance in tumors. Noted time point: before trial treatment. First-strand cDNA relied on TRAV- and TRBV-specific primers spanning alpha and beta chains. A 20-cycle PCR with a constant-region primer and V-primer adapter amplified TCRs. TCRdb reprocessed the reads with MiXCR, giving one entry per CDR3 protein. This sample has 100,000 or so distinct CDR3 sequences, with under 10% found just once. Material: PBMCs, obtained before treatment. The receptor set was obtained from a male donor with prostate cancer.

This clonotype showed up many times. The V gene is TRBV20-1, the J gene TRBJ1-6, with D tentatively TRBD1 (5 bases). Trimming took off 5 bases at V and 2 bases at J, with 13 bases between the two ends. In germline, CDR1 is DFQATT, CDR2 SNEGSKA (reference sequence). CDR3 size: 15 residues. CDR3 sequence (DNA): TGCAGTGCTTTAGCTGGGGGGGCCTATAATTCACCCCTCCACTTT. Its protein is CSALAGGAYNSPLHF.

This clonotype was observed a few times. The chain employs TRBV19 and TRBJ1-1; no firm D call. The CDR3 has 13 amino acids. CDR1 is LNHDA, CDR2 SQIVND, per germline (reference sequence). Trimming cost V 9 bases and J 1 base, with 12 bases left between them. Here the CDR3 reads CASQPMGNTEAFF. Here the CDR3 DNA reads TGTGCCAGCCAGCCGATGGGGAACACTGAAGCTTTCTTT. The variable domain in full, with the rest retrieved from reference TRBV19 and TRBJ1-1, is DGGITQSPKYLFRKEGQNVTLSCEQNLNHDAMYWYRQDPGQGLRLIYYSQIVNDFQKGDIAEGYSVSREKKESFPLTVTSAQKNPTAFYLCASQPMGNTEAFFGQGTRLTVV.

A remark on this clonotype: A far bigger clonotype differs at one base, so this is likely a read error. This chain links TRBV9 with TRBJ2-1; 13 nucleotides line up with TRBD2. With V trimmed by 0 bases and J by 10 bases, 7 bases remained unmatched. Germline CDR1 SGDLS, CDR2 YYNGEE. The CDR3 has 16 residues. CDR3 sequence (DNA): TGTGCCAGCAGCGTAGGGGGGACTAGCGGGATGAGCGAGCAGTTCTTC. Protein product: CASSVGGTSGMSEQFF.

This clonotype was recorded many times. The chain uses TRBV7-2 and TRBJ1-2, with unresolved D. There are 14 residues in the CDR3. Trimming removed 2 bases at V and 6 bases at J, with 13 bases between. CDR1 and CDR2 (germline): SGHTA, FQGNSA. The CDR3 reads CASSLLEGKHGYTF. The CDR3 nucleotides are TGTGCCAGCAGCTTACTTGAGGGTAAGCATGGCTACACCTTC.

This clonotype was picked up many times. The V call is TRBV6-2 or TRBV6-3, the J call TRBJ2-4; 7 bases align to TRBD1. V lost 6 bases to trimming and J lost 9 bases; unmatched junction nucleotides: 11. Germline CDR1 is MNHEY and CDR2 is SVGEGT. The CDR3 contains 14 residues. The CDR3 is CASRNRGEGGIQYF. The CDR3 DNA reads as TGTGCCAGCAGGAACAGGGGCGAGGGTGGCATTCAGTACTTC.

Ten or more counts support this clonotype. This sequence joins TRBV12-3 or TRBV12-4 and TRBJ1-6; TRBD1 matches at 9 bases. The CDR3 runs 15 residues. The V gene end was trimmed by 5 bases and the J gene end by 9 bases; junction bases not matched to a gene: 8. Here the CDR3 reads CASSPGQGRGSPLHF. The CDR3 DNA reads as TGTGCCAGCAGTCCGGGACAGGGTCGAGGTTCACCCCTCCACTTT.

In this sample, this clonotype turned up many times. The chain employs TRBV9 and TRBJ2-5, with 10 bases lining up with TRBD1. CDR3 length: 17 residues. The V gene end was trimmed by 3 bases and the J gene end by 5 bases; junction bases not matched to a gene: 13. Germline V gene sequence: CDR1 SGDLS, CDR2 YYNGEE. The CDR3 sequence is CASSGLKTGGLLETQYF. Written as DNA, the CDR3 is TGTGCCAGCAGCGGCCTAAAGACAGGGGGCTTACTGGAGACCCAGTACTTC.

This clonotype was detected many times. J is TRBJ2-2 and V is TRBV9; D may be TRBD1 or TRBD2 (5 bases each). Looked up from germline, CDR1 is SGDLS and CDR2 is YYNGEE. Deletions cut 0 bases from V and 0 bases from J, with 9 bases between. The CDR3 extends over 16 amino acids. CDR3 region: CASSVGGSPNTGELFF. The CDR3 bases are TGTGCCAGCAGCGTAGGGGGGTCACCGAACACCGGGGAGCTGTTTTTT.

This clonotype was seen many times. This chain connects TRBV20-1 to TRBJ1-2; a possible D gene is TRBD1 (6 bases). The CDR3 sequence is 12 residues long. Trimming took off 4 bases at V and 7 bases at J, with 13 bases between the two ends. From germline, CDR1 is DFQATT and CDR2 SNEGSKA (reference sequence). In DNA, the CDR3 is TGCAGTGCTACCGGGACACCGAGTGGCTACACCTTC. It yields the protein CSATGTPSGYTF.

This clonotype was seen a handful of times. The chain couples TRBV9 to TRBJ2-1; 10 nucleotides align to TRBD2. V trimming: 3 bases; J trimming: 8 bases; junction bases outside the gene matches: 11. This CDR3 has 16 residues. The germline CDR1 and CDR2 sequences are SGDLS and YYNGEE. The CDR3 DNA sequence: TGTGCCAGCAGCGCTGGGACGCTAGCGGGAGTATATGAGCAGTTCTTC. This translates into CASSAGTLAGVYEQFF. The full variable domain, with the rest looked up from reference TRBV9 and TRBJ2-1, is DSGVTQTPKHLITATGQRVTLRCSPRSGDLSVYWYQQSLDQGLQFLIQYYNGEERAKGNILERFSAQQFPDLHSELNLSSLELGDSALYFCASSAGTLAGVYEQFFGPGTRLTVL.

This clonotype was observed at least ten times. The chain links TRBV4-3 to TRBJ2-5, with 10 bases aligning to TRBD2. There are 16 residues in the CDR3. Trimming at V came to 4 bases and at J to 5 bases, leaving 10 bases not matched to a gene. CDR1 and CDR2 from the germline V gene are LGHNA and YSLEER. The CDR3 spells CASSPSASGRGETQYF. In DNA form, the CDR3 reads TGCGCCAGCAGCCCCTCCGCTAGCGGGAGAGGCGAGACCCAGTACTTC.

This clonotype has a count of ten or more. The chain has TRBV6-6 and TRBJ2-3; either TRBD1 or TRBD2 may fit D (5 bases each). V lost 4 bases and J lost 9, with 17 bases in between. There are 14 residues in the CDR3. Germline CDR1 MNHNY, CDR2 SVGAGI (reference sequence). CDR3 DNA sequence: TGTGCCAGCAGTTCTCCGGTGGGGGTGGACACGCAGTATTTT. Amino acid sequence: CASSSPVGVDTQYF.

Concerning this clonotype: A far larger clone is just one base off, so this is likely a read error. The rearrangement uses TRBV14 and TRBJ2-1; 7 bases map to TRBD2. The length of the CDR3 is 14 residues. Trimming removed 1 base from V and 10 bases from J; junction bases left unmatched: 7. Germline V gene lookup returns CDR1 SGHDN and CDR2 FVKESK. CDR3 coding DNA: TGTGCCAGCAGCCAAGCGGGAGGAGTGCGCGAGCAGTTCTTC. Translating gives CASSQAGGVREQFF.

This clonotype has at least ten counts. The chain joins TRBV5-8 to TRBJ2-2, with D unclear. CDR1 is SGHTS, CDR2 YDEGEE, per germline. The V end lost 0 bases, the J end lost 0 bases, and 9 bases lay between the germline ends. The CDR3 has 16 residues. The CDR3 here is CASSLDGSANTGELFF. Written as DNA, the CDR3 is TGTGCCAGCAGCTTGGACGGCAGCGCGAACACCGGGGAGCTGTTTTTT.

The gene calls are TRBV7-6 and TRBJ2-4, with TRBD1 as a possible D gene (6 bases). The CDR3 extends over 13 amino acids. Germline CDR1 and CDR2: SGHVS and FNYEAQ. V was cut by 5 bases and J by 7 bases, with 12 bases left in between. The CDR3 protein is CASSLLGGNIQYF. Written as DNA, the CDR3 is TGTGCCAGCAGCCTATTAGGGGGTAACATTCAGTACTTC. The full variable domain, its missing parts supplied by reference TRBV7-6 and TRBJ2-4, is GAGVSQSPRYKVTKRGQDVALRCDPISGHVSLYWYRQALGQGPEFLTYFNYEAQQDKSGLPNDRFSAERPEGSISTLTIQRTEQRDSAMYRCASSLLGGNIQYFGAGTRLSVL.

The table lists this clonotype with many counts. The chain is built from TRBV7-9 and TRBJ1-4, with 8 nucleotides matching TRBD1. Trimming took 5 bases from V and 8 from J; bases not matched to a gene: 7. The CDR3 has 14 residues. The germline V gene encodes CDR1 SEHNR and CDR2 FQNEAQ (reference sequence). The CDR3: CASSPGTGNEKLFF. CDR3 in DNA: TGTGCCAGCAGCCCCGGGACAGGCAACGAAAAACTGTTTTTT.

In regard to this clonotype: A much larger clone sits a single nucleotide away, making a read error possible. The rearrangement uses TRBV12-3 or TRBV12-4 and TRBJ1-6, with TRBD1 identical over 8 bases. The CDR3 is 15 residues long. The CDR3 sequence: CASSGQGPRNLPLHF. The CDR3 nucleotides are TGTGCCAGCAGTGGACAGGGCCCCAGGAATTTACCCCTCCACTTT.

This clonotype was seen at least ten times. The CDR3 here is CASSQRGGRADTQYF. CDR3 in DNA: TGTGCCAGCAGCCAGAGGGGGGGGCGGGCAGATACGCAGTATTTT. This chain links TRBV11-3 with TRBJ2-3; D might be TRBD2 (7 bases). CDR1 is SGHNT, CDR2 YENEEA, per germline. V was shortened by 5 bases and J by 4 bases, with 16 bases between the two germline ends. The CDR3 runs to 15 residues.

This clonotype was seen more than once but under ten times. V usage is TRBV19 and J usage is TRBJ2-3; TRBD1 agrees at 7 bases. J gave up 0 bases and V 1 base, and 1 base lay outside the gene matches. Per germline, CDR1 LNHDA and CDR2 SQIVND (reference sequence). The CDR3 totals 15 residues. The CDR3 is CASSIGDRSTDTQYF. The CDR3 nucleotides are TGTGCCAGTAGTATAGGGGACAGAAGCACAGATACGCAGTATTTT.

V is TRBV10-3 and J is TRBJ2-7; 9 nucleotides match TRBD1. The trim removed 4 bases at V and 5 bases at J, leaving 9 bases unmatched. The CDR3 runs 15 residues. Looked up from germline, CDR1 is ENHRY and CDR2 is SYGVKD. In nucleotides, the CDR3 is TGTGCCATCAGTGTGGACCGGACAGGGGCTAACGAGCAGTACTTC. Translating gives CAISVDRTGANEQYF.

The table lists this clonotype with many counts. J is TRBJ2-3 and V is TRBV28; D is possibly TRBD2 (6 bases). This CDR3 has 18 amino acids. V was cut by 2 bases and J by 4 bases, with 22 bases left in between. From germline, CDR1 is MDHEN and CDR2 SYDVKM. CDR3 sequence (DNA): TGTGCCAGCAGTTTAACCCATCCTGATAGCGGAAGCTCAGATACGCAGTATTTT. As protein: CASSLTHPDSGSSDTQYF.

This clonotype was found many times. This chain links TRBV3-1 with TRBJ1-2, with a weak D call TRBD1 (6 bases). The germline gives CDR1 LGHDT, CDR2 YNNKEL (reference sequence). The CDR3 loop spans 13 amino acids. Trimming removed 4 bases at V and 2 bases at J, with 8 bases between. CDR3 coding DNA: TGTGCCAGCAGCCCCCAGGGGAACTATGGCTACACCTTC. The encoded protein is CASSPQGNYGYTF.

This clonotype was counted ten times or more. The CDR3 loop is CASSYSGRTDTQYF. CDR3 nucleotides: TGTGCCAGCAGTTACTCGGGACGCACAGATACGCAGTATTTT. This chain uses TRBV6-5 with TRBJ2-3; TRBD1 or TRBD2 may be the D gene (5 bases each). Trimming stripped 0 bases from V and 1 base from J, with 5 bases between. Germline V gene lookup returns CDR1 MNHEY and CDR2 SVGAGI. The CDR3 sequence is 14 residues long.

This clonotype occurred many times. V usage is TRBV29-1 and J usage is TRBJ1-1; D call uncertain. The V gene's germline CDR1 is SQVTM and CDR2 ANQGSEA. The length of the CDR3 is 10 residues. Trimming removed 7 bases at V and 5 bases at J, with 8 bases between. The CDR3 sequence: CSAGRTEAFF. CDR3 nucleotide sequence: TGCAGCGCCGGTAGGACTGAAGCTTTCTTT.

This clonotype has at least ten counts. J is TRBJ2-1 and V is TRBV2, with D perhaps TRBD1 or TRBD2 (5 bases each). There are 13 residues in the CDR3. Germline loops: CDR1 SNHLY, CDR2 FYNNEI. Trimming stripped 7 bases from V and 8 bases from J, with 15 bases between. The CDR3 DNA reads TGTGCCAGCACTGGAAGGGACGGATATGAGCAGTTCTTC. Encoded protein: CASTGRDGYEQFF. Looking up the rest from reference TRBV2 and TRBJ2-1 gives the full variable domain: EPEVTQTPSHQVTQMGQEVILRCVPISNHLYFYWYRQILGQKVEFLVSFYNNEISEKSEIFDDQFSVERPDGSNFTLKIRSTKLEDSAMYFCASTGRDGYEQFFGPGTRLTVL.

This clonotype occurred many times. Here the CDR3 DNA reads TGTGCCAGCAGCCCAGTTAGGGGGGCGGACGAGCAGTACTTC. As protein: CASSPVRGADEQYF. The chain recombines TRBV12-3 or TRBV12-4 with TRBJ2-7; the D gene could be TRBD1 or TRBD2 (6 bases each). Between the trimmed V and J ends, which lost 6 bases and 5 bases, there was a span of 17 bases. The CDR3 consists of 14 residues.